This paragraph reports one T cell receptor beta chain. As yet, its antigen is unknown. The sample is drawn from a study of radiation and T cells in renal cell carcinoma. The study's findings and limits: Top tumor clonotypes rose in blood 2 weeks post-radiation, then contracted.

The repertoire was sequenced with immunoSEQ multiplex PCR; TCRdb's copy has only in-frame clones and lacks some. The sample lists 150,000 to 200,000 clones, 88% occurring once. The CDR3 totals 13 residues. CDR1 is LNHDA and CDR2 is SQIVND in the germline V gene (reference sequence). V lost 5 bases and J 6 bases, leaving 8 bases between the germline ends. As for time point: blood 4 weeks post-SBRT, at nephrectomy. Treatment described: 15 Gy SBRT to primary tumor, nephrectomy 4 weeks later. Nephrectomy followed 15 Gy stereotactic body radiation by 4 weeks. The sequence was collected from a woman between 50 and 59 years old with renal cell carcinoma. The sample was blood, taken from a patient whose treatment included radiotherapy and nephrectomy. The chain employs TRBV19 and TRBJ1-6; D may be TRBD1 (5 bases). In DNA form, the CDR3 reads TGTGCCAGTAGTCGGACAACTAATTCACCCCTCCACTTT. Translated: CASSRTTNSPLHF.